This T cell receptor beta chain originates from a study of blood T cells in healthy people across ages. The authors ran a second PCR of about 7 to 11 cycles using a sample-barcoded 5' primer and a J-beta primer mix. The authors tagged each cDNA molecule using a template-switch adaptor with 12 random nucleotides. One entry per CDR3 protein, called by TCRdb with MiXCR from the 5' RACE reads. The repertoire consists of roughly 720,000 distinct CDR3 sequences, with about 55% occurring once and the leading ten covering approximately 40%. Findings and caveats of the study: Estimates based on one million T cells were treated as lower bounds.

The length of the CDR3 is 13 residues. The V gene's germline CDR1 is DFQATT and CDR2 SNEGSKA (reference sequence). Each donor had around 10 milliliters of peripheral blood drawn. Details on this clonotype: Its antigen is unidentified.

The clonotype comes from an older man in good health. V gene TRBV20-1 combines with J gene TRBJ2-3, with 13 bases aligning to TRBD2. What was sequenced was blood. The CDR3 here is CSTSGRGGRYAYF. The CDR3 nucleotides are TGCAGCACTAGCGGGAGGGGCGGCAGATACGCGTATTTT.